The sequence of this TCR beta chain was determined in a study of blood T cell repertoires in COVID-19. The wider study: From T cells, B-cell-depleted T cells, or PBMCs came the material, which was cDNA or gDNA.

As originally analysed: Nucleated cell number was recorded as an estimate derived from reference gene primer amplification. The assay was immunoSEQ multiplex PCR, and TCRdb's table has in-frame clones only and misses some. Clone size and V and J calls were adopted from that table, with D and trimming inferred from the DNA. Among around 36,000 clones, 83% were seen once, and the ten largest hold 3% to 4%. The CDR3 is made up of 15 amino acids. V shed 0 bases and J shed 3 bases, with 12 bases lying between them. The germline CDR1 and CDR2 sequences are SGDLS and YYNGEE. This chain connects TRBV9 to TRBJ1-1; D perhaps matches TRBD1 (6 bases). This receptor was identified in a man aged 45-65 years with acute or convalescent COVID-19. Sequenced sample: peripheral blood. CDR3: CASSVGGLGDTEAFF. In nucleotides, the CDR3 is TGTGCCAGCAGCGTAGGGGGGCTAGGGGACACTGAAGCTTTCTTT. Supplemented by reference TRBV9 and TRBJ1-1, the full variable domain reads DSGVTQTPKHLITATGQRVTLRCSPRSGDLSVYWYQQSLDQGLQFLIQYYNGEERAKGNILERFSAQQFPDLHSELNLSSLELGDSALYFCASSVGGLGDTEAFFGQGTRLTVV.